This T cell receptor (beta chain) is drawn from a study of low-dose radiotherapy and immunotherapy resistance in tumors (dated by TCRdb to 2022 to 2024). Regarding the complete study: In Cohort 1, each fraction delivered 0.5 Gy every 2 weeks, and the prescribed total PTV dose was 6.5 Gy. Patients in Cohort 2 were given 1 Gy per fraction every two weeks, for a total of 13 Gy across 26 weeks. Nivolumab was administered intravenously as a 240 mg flat dose every two weeks, and ipilimumab was administered intravenously at 1 mg/kg every six weeks. Intravenous cyclophosphamide at 200 mg/m2 was administered every two weeks, one day ahead of each radiation and immunotherapy administration. Aspirin 300 mg was taken orally once daily by patients for four cycles, starting on cycle 1 day 1. Trial participants were not randomized into treatment groups. The translational analysis covered eight patients: three from the first dose cohort and the first five from the second dose cohort.

The germline V end is reduced by 7 bases and the J end by 1 base; junction bases left unmatched: 6. The cysteine opens and the phenylalanine closes a CDR3 of 15 amino acids. Solely the CDR3 DNA is kept, with 45 bases framed from the first base. The germline V gene provides CDR1 SQVTM and CDR2 ANQGSEA. Concerning this clonotype itself: Its antigen remains unidentified. Within one base of it there is no much larger clone, and no base qualities were kept.

Sequencing took place on an Illumina HiSeq 2500. Superscript III and a set of TRAV- and TRBV-specific primers were used to synthesize first-strand cDNA, so that both TCRalpha and TCRbeta chains were covered. TCRs were amplified for about 20 PCR cycles with Phusion, using a constant-region primer paired with the adapter attached to the V primers. The isolated mRNA was amplified using the MessageAmp II aRNA Amplification Kit, with in vitro transcription performed for roughly 16 hours at 37 degrees C. The Dynabeads mRNA DIRECT Purification Kit was used to isolate mRNA for TCR sequencing. Indexed Illumina adapters were added in a second approximately 26-cycle Phusion PCR, and the resulting products were purified with AMPure XP beads. The original methods were these. Custom Perl scripts pooled TCR sequences encoding the same protein, removed out-of-frame sequences and computed each clonotype's abundance. Any TCR sequence supported by only a single read was excluded from analysis. Shannon entropy, Gini index, clonality, richness, and the frequency of TCRs shared between repertoires were included as repertoire metrics. The public sequencing data were trimmed at Q25 with fastp and processed into clonotypes with MiXCR by TCRdb, which kept only in-frame beta chains. Identical CDR3 proteins give one entry, which carries the most common genes and DNA. These V and J calls derive from TCRdb rather than the authors' analysis. For this sample the table gives about 71,000 distinct CDR3 sequences, of which around 30% were detected only once. Over 8.5% of the sample comes from the top ten.

The time point label for this specimen denotes: before trial treatment. Donors were enrolled in RACIN, a single-arm phase I dose-escalation trial combining nivolumab, ipilimumab, aspirin, low-dose cyclophosphamide and low-dose radiotherapy. To be eligible, a patient needed to have an advanced solid tumor that was TIL-negative. This clonotype was obtained from a female donor with ovarian cancer. The rearrangement joined TRBV29-1 to TRBJ2-1, and TRBD2 aligns with 11 junction nucleotides. The sequences come from PBMCs, collected before treatment. CDR3 region: CSGGGLAASYNEQFF. The DNA sequence is as follows: TGCAGCGGGGGGGGACTAGCGGCATCCTACAATGAGCAGTTCTTC.